Each of the 5 T cell receptor beta chains below was sequenced from the same sample in a study of TIL therapy for anti-PD-1-resistant metastatic lung cancer. As to time point: pre-treatment sample, taken before nivolumab and TIL therapy. The immunoSEQ assay was v3. Some clones are missing from TCRdb's copy, which holds only in-frame ones; the method was immunoSEQ multiplex PCR. This sample carries under 70,000 clones, roughly 70% of them seen once, and the ten largest clones take 1.8%. Sequencing used blood, obtained at baseline. The source of these receptors is a person aged 25-80 years with non-small cell lung cancer.

This CDR3 is CASSLYLDYHNEQFF. Written as DNA, the CDR3 is TGTGCCAGCAGCTTATACCTGGACTACCACAATGAGCAGTTCTTC. J is TRBJ2-1 and V is TRBV7-2; D is possibly TRBD2 (6 bases). CDR3 length: 15 residues. V shed 2 bases and J shed 5 bases, with 13 bases lying between them. Germline V gene sequence: CDR1 SGHTA, CDR2 FQGNSA.

The gene calls are TRBV7-2 and TRBJ2-1; 9 bases align to TRBD2. Germline V CDR1 and CDR2: SGHTA, FQGNSA. The CDR3 loop spans 13 amino acids. Trimming removed 5 bases from V and 6 bases from J; junction bases left unmatched: 2. CDR3 loop: CASSTGLANEQFF. For the CDR3, the DNA is TGTGCCAGCAGCACGGGACTAGCCAATGAGCAGTTCTTC.

The genes are TRBV15 and TRBJ2-3; a weak D match, TRBD2 (6 bases). The length of the CDR3 is 18 residues. Germline values: CDR1 LNHNV, CDR2 YYDKDF (reference sequence). Deletions cut 5 bases from V and 0 bases from J, with 21 bases between. CDR3: CATSGLWRGQGSTDTQYF. CDR3 DNA sequence: TGTGCCACCAGCGGACTCTGGAGGGGCCAGGGAAGCACAGATACGCAGTATTTT.

This chain connects TRBV6-5 to TRBJ2-7; tentative D call: TRBD2 (6 bases). CDR3 length: 13 residues. Trimming removed 6 bases from V and 0 bases from J, with 9 bases in between. The germline gives CDR1 MNHEY, CDR2 SVGAGI. DNA of the CDR3: TGTGCCAGCAGACGGGAGTCCTCCTACGAGCAGTACTTC. Encoded protein: CASRRESSYEQYF.

This clone was detected a few times. The chain is built from TRBV10-2 and TRBJ1-6, with no clear D. Germline-derived CDR1 and CDR2 are WSHSY and SAAADI. CDR3 length equals 13 residues. The V gene lost 3 bases and the J gene lost 7 bases, with 7 bases spanning the gap. The CDR3: CASSERLNSPLHF. In nucleotides, the CDR3 is TGCGCCAGCAGTGAAAGGTTGAATTCACCCCTCCACTTT.